This is a list of T cell receptor beta chains from one sample in a study of lymphopenia after photon versus proton radiotherapy. Profiled with immunoSEQ multiplex PCR; TCRdb holds only in-frame clones, not every one. The sample has about 24,000 clones, around 84% seen once. Source: peripheral blood, taken from a patient treated with photon-based radiotherapy. These receptors came from a man in his sixties with pancreatic cancer. CDR3s include the opening cysteine and the closing phenylalanine or tryptophan. The D gene is left open where the match is weak. A row's size may be missing; if present it is once, few, many or a size class.

abundance: .; v_gene: TRBV10-2; d_gene: .; j_gene: TRBJ1-1; CDR3aa: CASSDTGGGNTEAFF; CDR3nt: TGCGCCAGCAGTGACACCGGGGGAGGGAACACTGAAGCTTTCTTT
abundance: once; v_gene: TRBV7-8; d_gene: .; j_gene: TRBJ2-3; CDR3aa: CASSPQTQGTDTQYF; CDR3nt: TGTGCCAGCAGTCCTCAGACTCAGGGTACAGATACGCAGTATTTT
abundance: few; v_gene: TRBV30; d_gene: .; j_gene: TRBJ2-5; CDR3aa: CAGGSVAEGLETQYF; CDR3nt: TGTGCCGGGGGTTCGGTAGCGGAGGGGCTCGAGACCCAGTACTTC
abundance: .; v_gene: TRBV2; d_gene: TRBD2; j_gene: TRBJ2-1; CDR3aa: CASSEALQRGGAYNEQFF; CDR3nt: TGTGCCAGCAGTGAAGCGCTTCAGCGGGGGGGGGCCTACAATGAGCAGTTCTTC
abundance: .; v_gene: TRBV28; d_gene: TRBD1; j_gene: TRBJ2-7; CDR3aa: CASSLRQGPYEQYF; CDR3nt: TGTGCCAGCAGTTTACGACAGGGCCCCTACGAGCAGTACTTC
abundance: .; v_gene: TRBV19; d_gene: .; j_gene: TRBJ1-1; CDR3aa: CASSIDRGSEAFF; CDR3nt: TGTGCCAGTAGTATAGACAGGGGATCTGAAGCTTTCTTT
abundance: .; v_gene: TRBV5-1; d_gene: .; j_gene: TRBJ2-3; CDR3aa: CASTMPGRDTQYF; CDR3nt: TGCGCCAGCACTATGCCGGGACGGGATACGCAGTATTTT
abundance: .; v_gene: TRBV10-2; d_gene: .; j_gene: TRBJ2-2; CDR3aa: CASISLDGFGELFF; CDR3nt: TGCGCCAGCATATCTTTAGACGGATTCGGGGAGCTGTTTTTT
abundance: .; v_gene: TRBV6-5; d_gene: TRBD1; j_gene: TRBJ1-5; CDR3aa: CASRTTGGLSQPQHF; CDR3nt: TGTGCCAGCAGAACAACAGGGGGACTCAGCCAGCCCCAGCATTTT
abundance: .; v_gene: TRBV30; d_gene: .; j_gene: TRBJ1-1; CDR3aa: CAWNRLNTEAFF; CDR3nt: TGTGCCTGGAACAGGTTGAACACTGAAGCTTTCTTT
abundance: .; v_gene: TRBV2; d_gene: TRBD2; j_gene: TRBJ2-5; CDR3aa: CASEGLAEETQYF; CDR3nt: TGTGCCAGCGAGGGACTAGCGGAAGAGACCCAGTACTTC
abundance: .; v_gene: TRBV11-1; d_gene: TRBD1; j_gene: TRBJ1-1; CDR3aa: CASSRTGVSEAFF; CDR3nt: TGTGCCAGCAGTCGTACAGGGGTATCTGAAGCTTTCTTT
abundance: .; v_gene: TRBV19; d_gene: .; j_gene: TRBJ1-6; CDR3aa: CATRKEFRVNNSPLHF; CDR3nt: TGTGCCACCAGAAAGGAATTCAGGGTAAATAATTCACCCCTCCACTTT